Listed below are T cell receptor beta chains from one sample, sequenced in a study of PD-1 blockade in classical Hodgkin lymphoma. TCRdb keeps only in-frame clones here, not all; method: immunoSEQ multiplex PCR. In the table there are about 27,000 clones, around 85% of which are singletons. The input for sequencing was CD4+ T cells from blood, taken before the fourth cycle of nivolumab. Receptor source: a human donor with classical Hodgkin lymphoma. Each CDR3 is given without its conserved first and last residue.

v_gene | CDR3aa
TRBV6-6 | ASMVGQGYEQY
TRBV11-2 | ASSLYGPSYEQY
TRBV14 | ASSQVSGFANTGELF
TRBV25-1 | ASSREDRVYSPLH
TRBV27 | ASSSRQGVGYEQY
TRBV2 | ASSVARGGDWGNYGYT
TRBV19 | ASTAPRTGQGYT
TRBV7-2 | ASSLNSHEQY
TRBV6-6 | ASSYSAGTGNQPQH
TRBV27 | ASSLSDRANSPLH